This passage covers 13 T cell receptor beta chains from one sample sequenced in a study of shared clonotypes between healthy human individuals. The repertoire was sequenced with immunoSEQ multiplex PCR; TCRdb's copy has only in-frame clones and lacks some. Among approximately 110,000 clones, 67% were seen once, and the ten largest hold approximately 25%. Material for sequencing was memory CD8+ T cells sorted from blood. Subset in this sample: CD45RO+ cells pooled with CCR7-negative TemRA cells. The receptor set was obtained from a woman aged 30 to 39 in good health.

The rearrangement uses TRBV6-1 and TRBJ2-2; D unresolved. CDR1 and CDR2 (germline): MNHNS, SASEGT. The length of the CDR3 is 13 residues. V shed 0 bases and J shed 3 bases, with 2 bases lying between them. The CDR3 DNA reads TGTGCCAGCAGTGAAGCAGACACCGGGGAGCTGTTTTTT. Its protein product is CASSEADTGELFF.

This chain links TRBV13 with TRBJ2-7; 9 bases map to TRBD1. Germline CDR1 is PRHDT and CDR2 is FYEKMQ (reference sequence). CDR3 length: 15 residues. V shed 6 bases, J shed 3 bases, and the junction held 9 bases outside the gene matches. The CDR3 DNA follows: TGTGCCAGCAGTGAAGCGACAGGGGGACACTACGAGCAGTACTTC. The encoded protein is CASSEATGGHYEQYF.

This clone has a count of ten or more. This chain connects TRBV19 to TRBJ1-1; D unresolved. This CDR3 comprises 12 residues. Germline V gene sequence: CDR1 LNHDA, CDR2 SQIVND (reference sequence). V lost 3 bases and J lost 5, with 7 bases in between. The CDR3 here is CASSIGWTEAFF. DNA of the CDR3: TGTGCCAGTAGTATCGGTTGGACTGAAGCTTTCTTT.

The rearrangement uses TRBV19 and TRBJ1-5; 7 bases are a match to TRBD1. The CDR3 length is 13 residues. The germline V gene encodes CDR1 LNHDA and CDR2 SQIVND (reference sequence). V shed 6 bases, J shed 7 bases, and the junction held 6 bases outside the gene matches. CDR3 bases: TGTGCCAGTAGCCCACAGGGGTGGCAGCCCCAGCATTTT. The encoded protein is CASSPQGWQPQHF.

This chain joins TRBV4-1 and TRBJ1-2; 8 bases agree with TRBD1. Germline V gene lookup returns CDR1 MGHRA and CDR2 YSYEKL. The CDR3 contains 14 residues. J was trimmed by 7 bases and V by 4 bases; bases with no gene match: 8. CDR3 sequence (DNA): TGCGCCAGCAGCCCTACCCGGACAGGGCTTGGCTACACCTTC. Protein product: CASSPTRTGLGYTF.

This clone was detected a few times. The rearrangement uses TRBV4-1 and TRBJ1-5; D ambiguous. Trimming cost V 0 bases and J 6 bases, with 12 bases left between them. Germline V lookup: CDR1 MGHRA, CDR2 YSYEKL. The CDR3 length is 15 residues. In nucleotides, the CDR3 is TGCGCCAGCAGCCAAGATTCAAGCTTCTCTCAGCCCCAGCATTTT. As protein: CASSQDSSFSQPQHF.

The chain employs TRBV14 and TRBJ2-1; weak D call: TRBD2 (6 bases). This CDR3 region has 13 residues. Trimming removed 5 bases from V and 7 bases from J, with 12 bases in between. CDR1 and CDR2 from the germline V gene are SGHDN and FVKESK. Written as DNA, the CDR3 is TGTGCCAGCAGCAAAGGGCTAGCGAATGAGCAGTTCTTC. It codes for CASSKGLANEQFF.

The chain is built from TRBV5-6 and TRBJ2-7; 9 positions match TRBD1. The junction had 6 bases not matched to a gene; V was cut back by 5 bases and J by 3 bases. The CDR3 is 14 amino acids. Germline CDR1 SGHDT, CDR2 YYEEEE. The CDR3 loop is CASSWGQGRYEQYF. In DNA form, the CDR3 reads TGTGCCAGCAGTTGGGGACAGGGTCGCTACGAGCAGTACTTC.

The J gene is TRBJ2-7, the V gene TRBV4-2; 13 bases map to TRBD2. From germline, CDR1 is LGHNA and CDR2 YNFKEQ. The V gene end was trimmed by 1 base and the J gene end by 5 bases; junction bases not matched to a gene: 5. This CDR3 region has 16 residues. CDR3 coding DNA: TGTGCCAGCAGCCAAGGCACCGGGACTAGCGGGGACGAGCAGTACTTC. Encoded protein: CASSQGTGTSGDEQYF.

This chain joins TRBV29-1 and TRBJ2-7, with no clear D. Germline values: CDR1 SQVTM, CDR2 ANQGSEA. Trimming removed 4 bases from V and 2 bases from J, with 9 bases in between. This CDR3 is 12 amino acids long. The CDR3 sequence: CSVVGSTYEQYF. CDR3 sequence (DNA): TGCAGCGTTGTTGGCAGTACCTACGAGCAGTACTTC.

CDR3 in DNA: TGTGCCAGCAGTGACTCGAGTGTTTCTCCTGGGGCCAACGTCCTGACTTTC. Its protein product is CASSDSSVSPGANVLTF. The rearrangement links TRBV6-4 to TRBJ2-6; D is ambiguous. V lost 0 bases and J lost 2, with 11 bases in between. CDR1 is MRHNA, CDR2 SNTAGT, per germline. This CDR3 spans 17 amino acids.

The chain couples TRBV6-1 to TRBJ2-7, with D unclear. The V end was cut by 1 base, the J end by 3 bases, with 7 bases between. Germline V gene lookup returns CDR1 MNHNS and CDR2 SASEGT. There are 13 residues in the CDR3. The CDR3 DNA sequence: TGTGCCAGCAGTGAAGTGGACGGCTACGAGCAGTACTTC. This encodes CASSEVDGYEQYF.

The rearrangement joins TRBV25-1 to TRBJ2-6; TRBD1 agrees at 10 bases. The J segment lost 1 base and the V segment lost 5 bases, leaving 5 bases of the junction unmatched. Germline CDR1 is MGHDK and CDR2 is SYGVNS. CDR3 length: 17 residues. The CDR3 coding sequence is TGTGCCAGCAGTCTCGGGACAGGGGCGTCTGGGGCCAACGTCCTGACTTTC. It specifies CASSLGTGASGANVLTF.